The 26 T cell receptor beta chains presented below share a single source sample, sequenced in a study of cytomegalovirus exposure and HLA in healthy donors. Some clones are missing from TCRdb's copy, which holds only in-frame ones; the method was immunoSEQ multiplex PCR. The data hold about 160,000 clones, with 70% to 90% observed a single time. Sequencing input: PBMCs. Receptor source: a woman aged 18-30 years in good health and CMV-seronegative.

The V and J genes are TRBV5-1 and TRBJ2-7, with TRBD1 identical over 7 bases. The CDR3 extends over 13 amino acids. Trimming at V came to 4 bases and at J to 3 bases, leaving 4 bases not matched to a gene. In germline, CDR1 is SGHRS, CDR2 YFSETQ. The CDR3 DNA sequence: TGCGCCAGCAGCCCAGGACAGGTCTACGAGCAGTACTTC. Encoded protein: CASSPGQVYEQYF.

V and J are TRBV18 and TRBJ1-1, with D unclear. Germline CDR1 is KGHSH and CDR2 is LQKENI. The CDR3 extends over 14 amino acids. The V end was cut by 0 bases, the J end by 4 bases, with 9 bases between. The CDR3 DNA reads TGTGCCAGCTCACCACCGAGCGGAGGCACTGAAGCTTTCTTT. It yields the protein CASSPPSGGTEAFF.

The J gene is TRBJ1-2, the V gene TRBV7-8; D possibly corresponds to TRBD1 (5 bases). V lost 1 base and J 0 bases, leaving 9 bases between the germline ends. From germline, CDR1 is SGHVS and CDR2 FQNEAQ. This CDR3 has 15 residues. The CDR3 loop is CASSLETVANYGYTF. The DNA of the CDR3 is TGTGCCAGCAGCTTAGAGACAGTGGCTAACTATGGCTACACCTTC. Full variable domain (outside the CDR3, taken from reference TRBV7-8 and TRBJ1-2): GAGVSQSPRYKVAKRGQDVALRCDPISGHVSLFWYQQALGQGPEFLTYFQNEAQLDKSGLPSDRFFAERPEGSVSTLKIQRTQQEDSAVYLCASSLETVANYGYTFGSGTRLTVV.

The rearrangement joins TRBV19 to TRBJ1-1, with 11 bases fitting TRBD1. The CDR3 is 13 residues long. V lost 10 bases, J lost 5 bases, and 6 bases stayed unmatched. Germline V gene data show CDR1 as LNHDA and CDR2 as SQIVND (reference sequence). The CDR3 region is CATRDRGVTEAFF. DNA of the CDR3: TGTGCCACCAGGGACAGGGGGGTAACTGAAGCTTTCTTT.

The chain has TRBV9 and TRBJ2-1, with 8 bases lining up with TRBD2. Germline V CDR1 and CDR2: SGDLS, YYNGEE. The CDR3 is made up of 16 amino acids. Trimming cost V 0 bases and J 2 bases; bases outside gene matches: 4. The CDR3 loop reads CASSVGTSWAYNEQFF. CDR3 in DNA: TGTGCCAGCAGCGTAGGGACTAGCTGGGCCTACAATGAGCAGTTCTTC.

The rearrangement joins TRBV19 to TRBJ1-3; 8 bases match TRBD1. The CDR3 totals 16 residues. The germline gives CDR1 LNHDA, CDR2 SQIVND (reference sequence). J gave up 2 bases and V 3 bases, and 6 bases lay outside the gene matches. The CDR3 loop is CASSIPGQAPGNTIYF. In nucleotides, the CDR3 is TGTGCCAGTAGTATTCCGGGACAGGCACCTGGAAACACCATATATTTT.

The V call is TRBV7-9, the J call TRBJ2-7; tentative D call: TRBD2 (5 bases). The germline V gene has CDR1 SEHNR and CDR2 FQNEAQ (reference sequence). Deletions cut 5 bases from V and 3 bases from J, with 8 bases between. This CDR3 region has 12 residues. The CDR3 coding sequence is TGTGCCAGCAGCCGCCGGGGCTACGAGCAGTACTTC. Translated, it gives CASSRRGYEQYF.

This rearrangement joins TRBV7-9 to TRBJ2-7, with D possibly TRBD2 on 5 matching bases. The CDR3 loop spans 16 amino acids. V was clipped by 5 bases and J by 0 bases, with 17 bases between them. Germline loops: CDR1 SEHNR, CDR2 FQNEAQ (reference sequence). The CDR3 protein is CASSPEEVLSSYEQYF. The CDR3, as DNA: TGTGCCAGCAGCCCCGAGGAGGTTCTTAGCTCCTACGAGCAGTACTTC.

The gene calls are TRBV9 and TRBJ2-5, with D possibly matching TRBD1 (5 bases). The germline gives CDR1 SGDLS, CDR2 YYNGEE. CDR3 length equals 15 residues. V was trimmed by 0 bases and J by 5 bases, leaving 14 bases between them. This CDR3 reads CASSVEPSRVETQYF. The CDR3 DNA follows: TGTGCCAGCAGCGTAGAACCATCCAGGGTTGAGACCCAGTACTTC.

J is TRBJ2-3 and V is TRBV27; D is unresolved. This CDR3 contains 14 residues. Germline V gene data show CDR1 as MNHEY and CDR2 as SMNVEV (reference sequence). Trimming left V 0 bases short and J 6 bases short, with 10 bases between. The CDR3 DNA reads TGTGCCAGCAGTTTATCGTTCCCAGGCGATACGCAGTATTTT. It translates to CASSLSFPGDTQYF.

This clone was counted a single time. The chain is built from TRBV7-9 and TRBJ2-5; 7 bases are a match to TRBD1. The CDR3 is 13 amino acids. Germline assignment: CDR1 SEHNR and CDR2 FQNEAQ (reference sequence). V trimming: 5 bases; J trimming: 3 bases; junction bases outside the gene matches: 3. The CDR3 protein is CASSPGTEETQYF. The CDR3 nucleotides are TGTGCCAGCAGCCCCGGGACAGAAGAGACCCAGTACTTC.

The genes are TRBV2 and TRBJ2-7, with D maybe TRBD1 (5 bases). Germline values: CDR1 SNHLY, CDR2 FYNNEI. The CDR3 totals 14 residues. The V gene lost 6 bases and the J gene lost 2 bases, with 14 bases spanning the gap. The CDR3, as DNA: TGTGCCAGCAGGTTTATGGACATGACCTACGAGCAGTACTTC. This sequence encodes CASRFMDMTYEQYF.

This chain connects TRBV19 to TRBJ2-7; TRBD2 is a possible D gene (5 bases). The ends were cut back, 7 bases at V and 6 bases at J, with 16 bases in the middle. CDR1 is LNHDA and CDR2 is SQIVND in the germline V gene (reference sequence). The CDR3 is 13 amino acids. Here the CDR3 DNA reads TGTGCCAGTACCCCCGCGGGCAGGCGCGAGCAGTACTTC. Translated: CASTPAGRREQYF.

The J gene is TRBJ1-3, the V gene TRBV27, with TRBD1 matching 11 bases. The V and J ends lost 5 bases and 0 bases, in that order; junction bases with no gene match: 9. CDR1 and CDR2 (germline): MNHEY, SMNVEV (reference sequence). This CDR3 has 18 residues. CDR3 residues: CASSPSRDRGSSGNTIYF. In DNA, the CDR3 is TGTGCCAGCAGTCCGTCCCGGGACAGGGGGAGCTCTGGAAACACCATATATTTT.

The chain employs TRBV5-5 and TRBJ2-5, with D perhaps TRBD2 (5 bases). V lost 0 bases to trimming and J lost 3 bases, with 12 bases between them. The CDR3 has 15 residues. CDR1 is SGHKS, CDR2 YYEKEE, per germline (reference sequence). The CDR3 DNA follows: TGTGCCAGCAGCTTGGCACGGACTGGCAAAGAGACCCAGTACTTC. Its translation: CASSLARTGKETQYF.

The chain recombines TRBV28 with TRBJ2-1; D is perhaps TRBD1 (6 bases). The V end was cut by 2 bases, the J end by 2 bases, with 10 bases between. Germline V CDR1 and CDR2: MDHEN, SYDVKM. This CDR3 comprises 15 residues. The DNA for the CDR3 is TGTGCCAGCAGTTTAACAGGGATGACCTACAATGAGCAGTTCTTC. This codes for CASSLTGMTYNEQFF.

A word on this clone: An end of the junction differs from the germline gene, which may be a read error. This chain connects TRBV6-5 to TRBJ1-3, with TRBD1 matching over 7 bases. Germline V lookup: CDR1 MNHEY, CDR2 SVGAGI. The CDR3 has 13 amino acids. In nucleotides, the CDR3 is TGTGCCAGCAGTACAGGGGATGGAGACACCATATATTTT. Encoded protein: CASSTGDGDTIYF.

The J gene is TRBJ2-3, the V gene TRBV10-1, with TRBD2 matching 8 bases. The germline V gene encodes CDR1 WNHNN and CDR2 SYGVQD (reference sequence). Losses at the gene ends were 0 bases for V and 5 bases for J; bases not matched to a gene: 7. The CDR3 is made up of 16 amino acids. The CDR3, as DNA: TGCGCCAGCAGTGAGTCGACGGGAGGGATAAAAGATACGCAGTATTTT. Encoded protein: CASSESTGGIKDTQYF.

The V and J genes are TRBV6-6 and TRBJ1-1, with D unclear. Per the germline V gene, CDR1 is MNHNY and CDR2 is SVGAGI (reference sequence). Trimming pared 4 bases from V and 0 bases from J, leaving 6 bases between. The CDR3 contains 13 residues. CDR3 sequence reads: CASSLLLNTEAFF. In DNA, the CDR3 is TGTGCCAGCAGTTTATTATTGAACACTGAAGCTTTCTTT.

This clone showed up just a few times. This chain links TRBV7-9 with TRBJ2-7; no clear D gene. This CDR3 is built from 12 residues. V shed 6 bases and J shed 2 bases, with 8 bases lying between them. Germline V gene data show CDR1 as SEHNR and CDR2 as FQNEAQ (reference sequence). CDR3: CASSPTTYEQYF. The CDR3 DNA reads as TGTGCCAGCAGTCCTACGACCTACGAGCAGTACTTC.

This sequence joins TRBV6-8 and TRBJ2-7; 9 bases match TRBD1. The CDR3 has 17 amino acids. The germline gives CDR1 MNHGY, CDR2 SAAAGT. V lost 8 bases, J lost 3 bases, and 17 bases stayed unmatched. The CDR3 bases are TGTGCCAGCCGCGACTCTCCCGGGACAGGGAGTCTCTACGAGCAGTACTTC. The encoded protein is CASRDSPGTGSLYEQYF.

This chain uses TRBV19 with TRBJ2-3, with D maybe TRBD2 (6 bases). Germline V gene sequence: CDR1 LNHDA, CDR2 SQIVND (reference sequence). This CDR3 is built from 18 residues. The ends were cut back, 5 bases at V and 2 bases at J, with 23 bases in the middle. Here the CDR3 reads CASSSDQGLRETTDTQYF. CDR3 DNA: TGTGCCAGTAGTTCAGACCAGGGACTCAGAGAGACCACAGATACGCAGTATTTT.

V and J are TRBV9 and TRBJ2-1; TRBD2 matches 8 bases. This CDR3 has 18 amino acids. Trimming cost V 3 bases and J 2 bases; bases outside gene matches: 13. Germline CDR1 and CDR2: SGDLS and YYNGEE. CDR3 coding DNA: TGTGCCAGCAGCGCCCCTCGAGGGAGCGGGGGCGCCTACAATGAGCAGTTCTTC. It specifies CASSAPRGSGGAYNEQFF.

This rearrangement joins TRBV25-1 to TRBJ2-7, with 8 bases aligning to TRBD1. The junction had 3 bases not matched to a gene; V was cut back by 6 bases and J by 2 bases. CDR1 is MGHDK and CDR2 is SYGVNS in the germline V gene. This CDR3 has 13 residues. The CDR3 loop reads CASSGTGTYEQYF. CDR3 DNA sequence: TGTGCCAGCAGCGGGACAGGTACCTACGAGCAGTACTTC.

J is TRBJ1-2 and V is TRBV7-8; D may be TRBD1 (6 bases). This CDR3 region has 14 residues. Germline V lookup: CDR1 SGHVS, CDR2 FQNEAQ. The V and J ends lost 5 bases and 0 bases respectively, with 10 bases between them. The CDR3 sequence is CASSRGQTNYGYTF. CDR3 sequence (DNA): TGTGCCAGCAGCCGCGGACAGACTAACTATGGCTACACCTTC.

The chain is built from TRBV18 and TRBJ1-4; 7 bases are a match to TRBD1. The ends lost 4 bases at V and 4 bases at J; junction bases unmatched: 3. This CDR3 contains 14 residues. Germline CDR1 is KGHSH and CDR2 is LQKENI. CDR3 nucleotides: TGTGCCAGCTCACGAGGGGGCGATAATGAAAAACTGTTTTTT. Protein product: CASSRGGDNEKLFF. Full variable domain (outside the CDR3, taken from reference TRBV18 and TRBJ1-4): NAGVMQNPRHLVRRRGQEARLRCSPMKGHSHVYWYRQLPEEGLKFMVYLQKENIIDESGMPKERFSAEFPKEGPSILRIQQVVRGDSAAYFCASSRGGDNEKLFFGSGTQLSVL.